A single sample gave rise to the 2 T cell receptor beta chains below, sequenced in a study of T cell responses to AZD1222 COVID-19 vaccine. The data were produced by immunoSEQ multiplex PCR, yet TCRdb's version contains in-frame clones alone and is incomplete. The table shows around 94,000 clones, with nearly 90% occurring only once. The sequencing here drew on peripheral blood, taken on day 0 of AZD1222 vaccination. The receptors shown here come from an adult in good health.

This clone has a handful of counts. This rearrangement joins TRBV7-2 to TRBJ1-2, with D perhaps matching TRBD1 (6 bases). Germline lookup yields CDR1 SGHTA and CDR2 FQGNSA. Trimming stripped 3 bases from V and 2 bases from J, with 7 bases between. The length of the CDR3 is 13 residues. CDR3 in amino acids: CASSLGANYGYTF. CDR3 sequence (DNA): TGTGCCAGCAGCTTGGGGGCAAACTATGGCTACACCTTC.

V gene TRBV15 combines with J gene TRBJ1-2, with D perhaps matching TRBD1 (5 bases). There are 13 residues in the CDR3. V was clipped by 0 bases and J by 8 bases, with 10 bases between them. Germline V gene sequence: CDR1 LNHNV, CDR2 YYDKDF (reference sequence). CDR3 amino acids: CATSREIRDGYTF. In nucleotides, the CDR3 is TGTGCCACCAGCAGAGAGATAAGGGACGGCTACACCTTC.